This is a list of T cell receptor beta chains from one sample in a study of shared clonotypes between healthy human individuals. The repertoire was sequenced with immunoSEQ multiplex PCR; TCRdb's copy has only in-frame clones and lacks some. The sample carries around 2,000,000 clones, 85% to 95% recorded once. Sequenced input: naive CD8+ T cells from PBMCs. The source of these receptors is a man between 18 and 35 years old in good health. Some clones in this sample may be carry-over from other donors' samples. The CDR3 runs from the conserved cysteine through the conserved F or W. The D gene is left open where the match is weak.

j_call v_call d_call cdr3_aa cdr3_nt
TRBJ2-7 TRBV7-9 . CASSGRPDSYEQYF TGTGCCAGCAGTGGCAGACCGGACAGCTACGAGCAGTACTTC
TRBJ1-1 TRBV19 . CASSPFGNTEAFF TGTGCCAGTAGCCCCTTTGGGAACACTGAAGCTTTCTTT
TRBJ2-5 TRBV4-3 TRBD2 CASSQDRRLAALSETQYF TGCGCCAGCAGCCAAGATCGGCGACTAGCGGCCTTGAGCGAGACCCAGTACTTC
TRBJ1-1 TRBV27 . CASSTQGRDTEAFF TGTGCCAGCAGTACCCAGGGTAGAGACACTGAAGCTTTCTTT
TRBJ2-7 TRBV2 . CASSGYRPTYEQYF TGTGCCAGCAGTGGGTATAGGCCGACCTACGAGCAGTACTTC
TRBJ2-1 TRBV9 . CASSPTSAYNEQFF TGTGCCAGCAGCCCGACTAGTGCCTACAATGAGCAGTTCTTC
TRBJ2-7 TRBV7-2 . CASSRPIFQGNSYEQYF TGTGCCAGCAGCCGCCCGATCTTCCAGGGTAACTCCTACGAGCAGTACTTC
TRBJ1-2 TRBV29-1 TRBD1 CSVGGTGTYGYTF TGCAGCGTTGGTGGGACAGGGACCTATGGCTACACCTTC
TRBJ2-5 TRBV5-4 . CASSLVGRGETQYF TGTGCCAGCAGCTTGGTTGGCAGAGGGGAGACCCAGTACTTC
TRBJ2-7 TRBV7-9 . CASSLVGEAYEQYF TGTGCCAGCAGCTTAGTGGGAGAAGCCTACGAGCAGTACTTC
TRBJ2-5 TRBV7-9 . CASSLQGYETQYF TGTGCCAGCAGCCTACAGGGTTATGAGACCCAGTACTTC
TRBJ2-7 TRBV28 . CASSWTVSYEQYF TGTGCCAGCAGTTGGACGGTCTCCTACGAGCAGTACTTC
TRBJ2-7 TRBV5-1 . CASSLDGGIAYEQYF TGCGCCAGCAGCCTGGATGGAGGGATTGCCTACGAGCAGTACTTC
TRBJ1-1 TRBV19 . CASSISVNTEAFF TGTGCCAGTAGTATTTCAGTGAACACTGAAGCTTTCTTT